This TCR beta chain stems from a study of blood T cell repertoires in COVID-19. Study-wide context: PBMCs, B-cell-depleted T cells, or T cells provided the cDNA or gDNA that made up the material.

Per the germline V gene, CDR1 is SNHLY and CDR2 is FYNNEI. V gave up 0 bases and J gave up 3 bases, with 14 bases separating them. The length of the CDR3 is 17 residues. The table came from immunoSEQ multiplex PCR; TCRdb's copy has only in-frame clones and leaves some out. The data contain over 150,000 clones, roughly 80% of them seen just once; the ten biggest clones take up roughly 3.5%. Two negative PCRs, clearance, or symptom resolution were required of recovered Cohort 3 donors. The chain employs TRBV2 and TRBJ2-2; possibly TRBD2 for D (6 bases). This receptor was taken from a woman aged 55 to 70 who had recovered from COVID-19. The sequencing sample was made of PBMCs or T cells enriched from blood (not recorded which). DNA for the CDR3: TGTGCCAGCAGTGAAGCGGCCGGGACTGCGTACACCGGGGAGCTGTTTTTT. It is translated as CASSEAAGTAYTGELFF.